This entry lists 10 T cell receptor beta chains sequenced from one sample in a study of T-cell reconstitution after alpha-beta-depleted transplantation in children. TCRbeta library construction was performed incorporating unique molecular identifiers. TCRdb re-analysed the PCR reads in MiXCR, keeping a single row per CDR3 protein. The sample has under 25,000 distinct CDR3 sequences, 10% to 15% seen once; the top ten hold approximately 40%. The sequences come from PBMCs, mostly from graft donor cells, collected 60 days after TCRalphabeta/CD19-depleted stem cell transplant. All receptors derive from a female patient under 10 years old who had a stem cell transplant for congenital amegakaryocytic thrombocytopenia, so the T cells may come from the graft donor.

In this sample, this clonotype turned up many times. The V gene is TRBV5-1, the J gene TRBJ2-5; D unresolved. The CDR3 length is 11 residues. Trimming pared 3 bases from V and 2 bases from J, leaving 2 bases between. The germline CDR1 and CDR2 sequences are SGHRS and YFSETQ. CDR3 protein: CASSWQETQYF. DNA of the CDR3: TGCGCCAGCAGCTGGCAAGAGACCCAGTACTTC. Filled out from reference TRBV5-1 and TRBJ2-5, the complete variable domain reads KAGVTQTPRYLIKTRGQQVTLSCSPISGHRSVSWYQQTPGQGLQFLFEYFSETQRNKGNFPGRFSGRQFSNSRSEMNVSTLELGDSALYLCASSWQETQYFGPGTRLLVL.

This clonotype was detected many times. The chain joins TRBV3-1 to TRBJ1-1; D is undetermined. The CDR3 loop spans 14 amino acids. Germline values: CDR1 LGHDT, CDR2 YNNKEL (reference sequence). V gave up 4 bases and J gave up 6 bases, with 15 bases separating them. CDR3 sequence reads: CASSRVDRGPEAFF. In DNA, the CDR3 is TGTGCCAGCAGCCGGGTGGATCGGGGTCCTGAAGCTTTCTTT.

This clonotype has ten or more counts. The chain carries TRBV27 and TRBJ2-3; 10 bases line up with TRBD2. Trimming took 4 bases from V and 4 from J; bases not matched to a gene: 8. Germline V CDR1 and CDR2: MNHEY, SMNVEV (reference sequence). The CDR3 sequence is 16 residues long. Here the CDR3 reads CASSSIAGGPPDTQYF. The CDR3 DNA reads as TGTGCCAGCAGTTCCATAGCGGGAGGCCCCCCAGATACGCAGTATTTT.

This clonotype was seen at least ten times. CDR3: CASSSTGGPTDTQYF. CDR3 sequence (DNA): TGCGCCAGCAGTTCCACAGGGGGCCCTACAGATACGCAGTATTTT. The chain is built from TRBV5-1 and TRBJ2-3; 9 bases are a match to TRBD1. The CDR3 is 15 amino acids. V lost 5 bases to trimming and J lost 3 bases; unmatched junction nucleotides: 7. Germline V gene data show CDR1 as SGHRS and CDR2 as YFSETQ.

This clonotype was seen ten or more times. The chain carries TRBV18 and TRBJ1-1; D perhaps matches TRBD1 (6 bases). Germline assignment: CDR1 KGHSH and CDR2 LQKENI. The CDR3 sequence is 12 residues long. The V gene lost 4 bases and the J gene lost 9 bases, with 12 bases spanning the gap. CDR3 DNA sequence: TGTGCCAGCTCACGGGACATTGCCAAAGCTTTCTTT. Translating gives CASSRDIAKAFF.

This clonotype was detected ten times or more. The chain joins TRBV5-5 to TRBJ2-1, with TRBD1 matching over 7 bases. Germline V lookup: CDR1 SGHKS, CDR2 YYEKEE (reference sequence). This CDR3 region has 17 residues. V dropped 2 bases and J dropped 7; count of bases not matched to a gene: 15. CDR3 DNA sequence: TGTGCCAGCAGCTTATACAGGGGTCGGGATGTTATGAATGAGCAGTTCTTC. The encoded protein is CASSLYRGRDVMNEQFF.

This clonotype was detected many times. The V gene is TRBV5-5, the J gene TRBJ1-2; D remains unclear. Germline-derived CDR1 and CDR2 are SGHKS and YYEKEE (reference sequence). The V gene lost 4 bases and the J gene lost 4 bases, with 17 bases spanning the gap. The CDR3 runs to 15 residues. Here the CDR3 DNA reads TGTGCCAGCAGCGGGGAGGTTGGACGAGGCTATGGCTACACCTTC. It is translated as CASSGEVGRGYGYTF.

V is TRBV15 and J is TRBJ2-1, with TRBD2 matching 11 bases. V lost 2 bases to trimming and J lost 8 bases; unmatched junction nucleotides: 8. Looked up from germline, CDR1 is LNHNV and CDR2 is YYDKDF (reference sequence). CDR3 length equals 16 residues. For the CDR3, the DNA is TGTGCCACCAGCAGAACTACTAGCGGGAGTTTGGATGAGCAGTTCTTC. Protein product: CATSRTTSGSLDEQFF.

This clonotype was recorded many times. The chain has TRBV7-3 and TRBJ1-1; a weak D match, TRBD1 (6 bases). Germline V gene data show CDR1 as SGHTA and CDR2 as FQGTGA. The V end was cut by 2 bases, the J end by 1 base, with 11 bases between. The CDR3 totals 15 residues. CDR3 loop: CASSLSGRGNTEAFF. The CDR3 DNA reads TGTGCCAGCAGCTTATCAGGCAGGGGGAACACTGAAGCTTTCTTT.

This clonotype was picked up many times. The V and J genes are TRBV30 and TRBJ2-7, with D perhaps given as TRBD1 or TRBD2 (5 bases each). V gave up 1 base and J gave up 3 bases, with 16 bases separating them. The CDR3 is 15 amino acids. Germline lookup yields CDR1 GTSNPN and CDR2 SVGIG (reference sequence). The chain's CDR3 is CAWSAPRDGHYEQYF. CDR3 in DNA: TGTGCCTGGAGTGCTCCCCGGGACGGGCACTACGAGCAGTACTTC. Full variable domain (missing parts from reference TRBV30 and TRBJ2-7): SQTIHQWPATLVQPVGSPLSLECTVEGTSNPNLYWYRQAAGRGLQLLFYSVGIGQISSEVPQNLSASRPQDRQFILSSKKLLLSDSGFYLCAWSAPRDGHYEQYFGPGTRLTVT.